This entry concerns a single T cell receptor beta chain. The antigen it recognizes is unknown. There are no base qualities to consult, and no much larger clone falls within one base. The immunoSEQ Assay, a bias-controlled multiplex PCR, was used to amplify TCRbeta CDR3 regions from genomic DNA. On the study's bioinformatics: The number of nucleated cells in each sample was estimated by amplification of reference gene primers within the assay. To quantify the absolute abundance of each unique TCRbeta CDR3 rearrangement, sequence reads were collapsed and filtered. For each sample, productive Simpson clonality was calculated as the square root of Simpson's diversity index across productive rearrangements. TCRdb holds this immuneACCESS table with in-frame rearrangements only. Some clones are missing; in checked studies, unresolved V genes explain under half, and the rest has no known cause. V and J calls and clone size follow that table, whereas D and trimming were derived from the DNA. The sample table shows around 150,000 clones, and around 89% are seen once. Of the sample, around 2.9% falls within the top ten clones.

Whole blood was collected in K2EDTA tubes by collaborating institutions according to the institutions' own protocols. For TCRbeta analysis, collaborators shipped samples as frozen whole blood, isolated PBMCs, or DNA extracted from either of those sample types. This entry belongs to a study of blood T cell repertoires in COVID-19 (TCRdb year 2020). About the study as a whole: The collaborator samples originated in the United States, Italy and Spain and spanned the acute and convalescent phases of COVID-19. The samples were drawn from two sources: the first 160 participants of the ongoing ImmuneRACE study, and 950 to 1,500 subjects contributed by 6 global collaborators. Where HLA class I and class II types were available, the types were taken from metadata supplied by the sample provider, not from assay-based typing. The repertoires were made available in a free public database intended to serve as a resource for research on the immune response to SARS-CoV-2. The dataset comprised deeply sampled blood TCRbeta repertoires from subjects exposed to, actively infected with, or recovered from COVID-19. Nearly every sample came with metadata listing a de-identified subject ID, COVID-19 status, age in years and sex. The prospective study material was composed of cDNA or gDNA derived from T cells, B-cell-depleted T cells, or PBMCs. Broad study findings and their caveats: The quantity of clinical and demographic metadata differed by source and by participant and was supplied without curation.

Trimming takes 4 bases off V and 4 bases off J; junction bases not matched to a gene: 8. CDR1 LGHNA and CDR2 YSLEER were looked up in the germline V gene. The CDR3 sequence holds 16 residues, the cysteine and phenylalanine included. Just CDR3 DNA is preserved here, 48 bases in frame from base 1. In this chain, TRBV4-3 is recombined with TRBJ2-2, with 8 middle bases fitting TRBD2. Sequencing was performed on peripheral blood. The TCR was taken from a woman aged 55-69 years with active COVID-19. The CDR3 protein is CASSPQVGRVTGELFF. The nucleotide sequence reads TGCGCCAGCAGCCCCCAGGTCGGGAGGGTCACCGGGGAGCTGTTTTTT.